The rows below give T cell receptor beta chains drawn from one sample of a study of blood T cells in healthy people across ages. MiXCR was run by TCRdb on the 5' RACE reads, yielding one entry per CDR3 protein. The top ten clones hold 20% to 25% of a sample with approximately 2,000,000 distinct CDR3 sequences, approximately 40% of them seen once. Material for sequencing was blood. The receptors here all came from a human donor in good health. The CDR3 runs from the conserved cysteine through the conserved F or W. D genes are given only for firm matches. The listing skips clone size in some rows; elsewhere it reads once, few, many or a size class.

clone_size: few
v_call: TRBV30
j_call: TRBJ2-5
d_call: .
cdr3_nt: TGTGCCTGGAGGTGGAGAGGGCAAGAGACCCAGTACTTC
cdr3_aa: CAWRWRGQETQYF

clone_size: .
v_call: TRBV7-2
j_call: TRBJ1-5
d_call: TRBD1
cdr3_nt: TGTGCCAGCAGCTTAGAGGGGGCAACAGCCTATAGCAATCAGCCCCAGCATTTT
cdr3_aa: CASSLEGATAYSNQPQHF

clone_size: .
v_call: TRBV10-3
j_call: TRBJ1-6
d_call: TRBD1
cdr3_nt: TGTGCCATCAGTGAGGACAGGGTGTCACCCCTCCACTTT
cdr3_aa: CAISEDRVSPLHF

clone_size: .
v_call: TRBV6-5
j_call: TRBJ2-3
d_call: TRBD1
cdr3_nt: TGTGCCAGCAGTTACTTCGATGGGGGGACAGGGGAGTATTTT
cdr3_aa: CASSYFDGGTGEYF

clone_size: few
v_call: TRBV12-3/TRBV12-4
j_call: TRBJ2-3
d_call: TRBD1
cdr3_nt: TGTGCCAGCAGTTCGATAGGACAGGGGACAGATACGCAGTATTTT
cdr3_aa: CASSSIGQGTDTQYF

clone_size: few
v_call: TRBV7-8
j_call: TRBJ1-2
d_call: .
cdr3_nt: TGTGCCAGCAGCTTAGGGGGGTTGGATGGCTACACCTTC
cdr3_aa: CASSLGGLDGYTF

clone_size: .
v_call: TRBV6-2/TRBV6-3
j_call: TRBJ1-1
d_call: .
cdr3_nt: TGTGCCAGCAGTTACTCGGTCGGGTACACTGAAGCTTTCTTT
cdr3_aa: CASSYSVGYTEAFF

clone_size: .
v_call: TRBV20-1
j_call: TRBJ1-2
d_call: TRBD1
cdr3_nt: TGCAGTGCTCAGCAGGACAGGGGTTATGGCTACACCTTC
cdr3_aa: CSAQQDRGYGYTF

clone_size: .
v_call: TRBV5-4
j_call: TRBJ2-5
d_call: TRBD2
cdr3_nt: TGTGCCAGCAGCTTACCCGGGACTAGGGGGGAGGCCCAGTACTTC
cdr3_aa: CASSLPGTRGEAQYF

clone_size: .
v_call: TRBV5-1
j_call: TRBJ2-5
d_call: .
cdr3_nt: TGCGCCAGCAGCTTATCAGGGACCCTCCAAGAGACCCAGTACTTC
cdr3_aa: CASSLSGTLQETQYF

clone_size: .
v_call: TRBV10-3
j_call: TRBJ2-3
d_call: .
cdr3_nt: TGTGCCACCCGCGACGGGGGGCTCGTCAGAGATACGCAGTATTTT
cdr3_aa: CATRDGGLVRDTQYF

clone_size: few
v_call: TRBV5-1
j_call: TRBJ2-7
d_call: .
cdr3_nt: TGCGCCAGCAGCTTGTTCCAGGGGACGTACGAGCAGTACTTC
cdr3_aa: CASSLFQGTYEQYF

clone_size: few
v_call: TRBV20-1
j_call: TRBJ2-7
d_call: TRBD1
cdr3_nt: TGCAGTGCTTCCCGGGACAGTAGAGCCTACGAGCAGTACTTC
cdr3_aa: CSASRDSRAYEQYF

clone_size: .
v_call: TRBV20-1
j_call: TRBJ1-2
d_call: TRBD1
cdr3_nt: TGCGGTGCTAGAGATCAAGGGGACAGGGGACGGGGTGGCTACACCTTC
cdr3_aa: CGARDQGDRGRGGYTF

clone_size: .
v_call: TRBV6-6
j_call: TRBJ2-6
d_call: .
cdr3_nt: TGTGCCAGCAGCAACAATCGAGGGGTTGGGGCCAATGTCCTGACTTTC
cdr3_aa: CASSNNRGVGANVLTF

clone_size: .
v_call: TRBV7-9
j_call: TRBJ2-7
d_call: .
cdr3_nt: TGTGCCACCCATCGGGTGATTAGCGACGAGCAGTACTTC
cdr3_aa: CATHRVISDEQYF

clone_size: few
v_call: TRBV12-3/TRBV12-4
j_call: TRBJ2-7
d_call: TRBD1
cdr3_nt: TGTGCCAGCAGACTTAGACAGGGTGGCTACGAGCAGTACTTC
cdr3_aa: CASRLRQGGYEQYF

clone_size: .
v_call: TRBV6-1
j_call: TRBJ2-1
d_call: TRBD2
cdr3_nt: TGTGCCAGCAGTGAACTTCGGGGGGACCAGCAGTTCTTC
cdr3_aa: CASSELRGDQQFF

clone_size: .
v_call: TRBV29-1
j_call: TRBJ1-1
d_call: .
cdr3_nt: TGCAGCGCCGTACCTGGGTCTGAAGCTTTCTTT
cdr3_aa: CSAVPGSEAFF

clone_size: .
v_call: TRBV4-2
j_call: TRBJ1-1
d_call: .
cdr3_nt: TGTGCCAGCAGCCAGTCCGGAAGGGGTCTGAACACTGAAGCTTTCTTT
cdr3_aa: CASSQSGRGLNTEAFF

clone_size: few
v_call: TRBV9
j_call: TRBJ1-2
d_call: .
cdr3_nt: TGTGCCAGCAGCGTAGAGTCAGTTTCCTATGGCTACACCTTC
cdr3_aa: CASSVESVSYGYTF

clone_size: many
v_call: TRBV7-9
j_call: TRBJ2-7
d_call: .
cdr3_nt: TGTGCCAGCAGCTTAACAGATACCTACGAGCAGTACTTC
cdr3_aa: CASSLTDTYEQYF

clone_size: .
v_call: TRBV7-9
j_call: TRBJ2-7
d_call: .
cdr3_nt: TGTGCCAGCAGCCCTACCGGGACAAGCCGTGGCGAGCAGTACTTC
cdr3_aa: CASSPTGTSRGEQYF

clone_size: .
v_call: TRBV6-5
j_call: TRBJ2-5
d_call: TRBD1
cdr3_nt: TGTGCCAGCAGTTACTCGGGCAGGGGGCATGAAGAGACCCAGTACTTC
cdr3_aa: CASSYSGRGHEETQYF

clone_size: .
v_call: TRBV20-1
j_call: TRBJ2-7
d_call: .
cdr3_nt: TGCAGTGCTAGGGAGGACGGGGGCTACGAGCAGTACTTC
cdr3_aa: CSAREDGGYEQYF

clone_size: .
v_call: TRBV7-2
j_call: TRBJ2-2
d_call: TRBD1
cdr3_nt: TGTGCCAGCAGTGGGGACAGGCACACCGGGGAGCTGTTTTTT
cdr3_aa: CASSGDRHTGELFF

clone_size: many
v_call: TRBV3-1
j_call: TRBJ2-7
d_call: TRBD2
cdr3_nt: TGTGCCAGCAGCAGGGACTACGCCTACGAGCAGTACTTC
cdr3_aa: CASSRDYAYEQYF

clone_size: few
v_call: TRBV5-1
j_call: TRBJ2-7
d_call: TRBD2
cdr3_nt: TGCGCCAGCAGCACGGGACGAGCGGGAGTCTACGAGCAGTACTTC
cdr3_aa: CASSTGRAGVYEQYF

clone_size: .
v_call: TRBV15
j_call: TRBJ1-2
d_call: TRBD1
cdr3_nt: TGTGCCACCAGCCGAACCTATAAGACAGGGGAGAGTGGCTACACCTTC
cdr3_aa: CATSRTYKTGESGYTF

clone_size: .
v_call: TRBV13
j_call: TRBJ1-3
d_call: .
cdr3_nt: TGTGCCAGCAGCTTATCAGGGGCTGGAAACACCATATATTTT
cdr3_aa: CASSLSGAGNTIYF

clone_size: many
v_call: TRBV12-3/TRBV12-4
j_call: TRBJ1-2
d_call: TRBD1
cdr3_nt: TGTGCCAGCAGAAGACAGGGGACTAACTATGGCTACACCTTC
cdr3_aa: CASRRQGTNYGYTF

clone_size: .
v_call: TRBV20-1
j_call: TRBJ1-1
d_call: .
cdr3_nt: TGCAGTGTGAGGGGGTCCCCCAACACTGAAGCTTTCTTT
cdr3_aa: CSVRGSPNTEAFF

clone_size: .
v_call: TRBV28
j_call: TRBJ1-5
d_call: .
cdr3_nt: TGTGCCAGCAGTTTATCTTCAGGGGTGCATCAGCCCCAGCATTTT
cdr3_aa: CASSLSSGVHQPQHF

clone_size: .
v_call: TRBV3-1
j_call: TRBJ2-1
d_call: .
cdr3_nt: TGTGCCAGCAGCCAAGGGACATTTAACTACAATGAGCAGTTCTTC
cdr3_aa: CASSQGTFNYNEQFF

clone_size: .
v_call: TRBV7-9
j_call: TRBJ2-7
d_call: .
cdr3_nt: TGTGCCAGCAGCTTAGGGGTCCTGGGGGGAGGTGACGAGCAGTACTTC
cdr3_aa: CASSLGVLGGGDEQYF